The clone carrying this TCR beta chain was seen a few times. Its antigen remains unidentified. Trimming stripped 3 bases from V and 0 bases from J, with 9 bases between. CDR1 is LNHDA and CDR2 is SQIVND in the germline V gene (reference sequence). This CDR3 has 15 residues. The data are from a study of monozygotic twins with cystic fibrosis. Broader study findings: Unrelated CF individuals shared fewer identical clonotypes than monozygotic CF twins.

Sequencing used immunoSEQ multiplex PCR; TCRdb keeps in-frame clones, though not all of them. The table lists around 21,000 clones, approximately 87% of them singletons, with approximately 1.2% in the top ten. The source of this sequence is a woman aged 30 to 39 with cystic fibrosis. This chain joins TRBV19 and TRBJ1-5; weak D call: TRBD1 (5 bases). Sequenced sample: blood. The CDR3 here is CASSILQGSNQPQHF. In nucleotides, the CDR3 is TGTGCCAGTAGTATCCTGCAGGGTAGCAATCAGCCCCAGCATTTT. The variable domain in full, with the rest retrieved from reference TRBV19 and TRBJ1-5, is DGGITQSPKYLFRKEGQNVTLSCEQNLNHDAMYWYRQDPGQGLRLIYYSQIVNDFQKGDIAEGYSVSREKKESFPLTVTSAQKNPTAFYLCASSILQGSNQPQHFGDGTRLSIL.